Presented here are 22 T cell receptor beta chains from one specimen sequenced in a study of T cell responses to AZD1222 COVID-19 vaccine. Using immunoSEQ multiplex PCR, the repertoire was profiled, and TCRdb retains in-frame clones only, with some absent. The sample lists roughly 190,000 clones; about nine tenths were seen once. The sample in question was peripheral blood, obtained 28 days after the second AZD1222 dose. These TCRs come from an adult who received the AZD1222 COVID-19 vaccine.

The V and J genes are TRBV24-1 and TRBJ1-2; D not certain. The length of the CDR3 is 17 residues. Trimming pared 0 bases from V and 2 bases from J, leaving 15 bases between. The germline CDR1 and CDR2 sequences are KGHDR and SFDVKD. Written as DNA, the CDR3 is TGTGCCACCAGTGATTTGCGGTCTGAACGGGTAAACTATGGCTACACCTTC. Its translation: CATSDLRSERVNYGYTF.

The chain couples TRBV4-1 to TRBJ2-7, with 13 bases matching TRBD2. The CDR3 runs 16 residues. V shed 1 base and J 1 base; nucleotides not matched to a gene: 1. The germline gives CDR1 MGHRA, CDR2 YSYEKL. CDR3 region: CASSQGLAGGSYEQYF. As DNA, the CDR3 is TGCGCCAGCAGCCAAGGACTAGCGGGAGGTTCCTACGAGCAGTACTTC.

The CDR3 protein is CASSEAGTTNTEAFF. Written as DNA, the CDR3 is TGTGCCAGCAGTGAAGCCGGGACAACGAACACTGAAGCTTTCTTT. The rearrangement joins TRBV6-1 to TRBJ1-1; D is possibly TRBD1 (6 bases). The CDR3 covers 15 residues. V dropped 0 bases and J dropped 1 base, with 9 bases sitting between them. Looked up from germline, CDR1 is MNHNS and CDR2 is SASEGT.

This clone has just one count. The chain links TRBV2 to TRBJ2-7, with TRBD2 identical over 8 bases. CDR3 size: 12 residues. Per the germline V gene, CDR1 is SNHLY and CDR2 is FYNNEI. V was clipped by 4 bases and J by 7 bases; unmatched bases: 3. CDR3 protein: CASSGLAREQYF. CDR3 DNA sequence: TGTGCCAGCAGTGGACTAGCGCGAGAGCAGTACTTC.

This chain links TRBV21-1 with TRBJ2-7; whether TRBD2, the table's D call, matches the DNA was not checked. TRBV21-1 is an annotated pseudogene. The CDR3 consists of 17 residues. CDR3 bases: TGTGCCAGCAGCAAAACAATTTGGACTAGCGGGAGAGGGGAGCAGTACTTC. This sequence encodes CASSKTIWTSGRGEQYF.

CDR3 sequence (DNA): TGTGCCAGCAGCCAAGGACAACCACTAGCGGGAGGAGGCGAGCAGTACTTC. It yields the protein CASSQGQPLAGGGEQYF. The chain has TRBV14 and TRBJ2-7, with 12 positions matching TRBD2. Unmatched junction bases numbered 10, after V lost 1 base and J lost 6 bases. Germline V gene sequence: CDR1 SGHDN, CDR2 FVKESK. The CDR3 has 17 residues.

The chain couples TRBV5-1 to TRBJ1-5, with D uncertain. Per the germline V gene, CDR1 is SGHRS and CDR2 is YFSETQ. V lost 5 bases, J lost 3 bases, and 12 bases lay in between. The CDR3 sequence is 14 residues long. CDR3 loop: CASRPDTNNQPQHF. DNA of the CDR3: TGCGCCAGCAGACCAGACACCAACAATCAGCCCCAGCATTTT.

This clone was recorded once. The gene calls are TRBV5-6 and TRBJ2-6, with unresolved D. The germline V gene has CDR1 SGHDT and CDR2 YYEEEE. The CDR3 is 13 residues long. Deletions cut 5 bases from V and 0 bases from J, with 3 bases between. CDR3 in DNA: TGTGCCAGCAGATCCTCTGGGGCCAACGTCCTGACTTTC. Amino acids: CASRSSGANVLTF.

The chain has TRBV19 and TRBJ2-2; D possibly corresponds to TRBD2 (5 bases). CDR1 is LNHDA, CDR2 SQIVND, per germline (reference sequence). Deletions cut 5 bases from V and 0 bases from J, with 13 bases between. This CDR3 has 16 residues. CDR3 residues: CASSLIRRANTGELFF. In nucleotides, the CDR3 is TGTGCCAGTAGTCTCATTAGGCGGGCGAACACCGGGGAGCTGTTTTTT.

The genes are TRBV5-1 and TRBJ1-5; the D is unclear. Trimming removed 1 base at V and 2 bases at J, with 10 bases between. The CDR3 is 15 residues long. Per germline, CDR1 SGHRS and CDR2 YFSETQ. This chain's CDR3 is CASSLYEVGNQPQHF. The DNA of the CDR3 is TGCGCCAGCAGCTTGTACGAGGTCGGCAATCAGCCCCAGCATTTT. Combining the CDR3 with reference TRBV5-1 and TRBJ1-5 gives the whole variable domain KAGVTQTPRYLIKTRGQQVTLSCSPISGHRSVSWYQQTPGQGLQFLFEYFSETQRNKGNFPGRFSGRQFSNSRSEMNVSTLELGDSALYLCASSLYEVGNQPQHFGDGTRLSIL.

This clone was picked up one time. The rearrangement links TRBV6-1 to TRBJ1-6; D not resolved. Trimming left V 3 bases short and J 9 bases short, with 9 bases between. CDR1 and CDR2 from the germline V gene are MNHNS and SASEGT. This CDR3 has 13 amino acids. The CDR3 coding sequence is TGTGCCAGCAGTGATTGGGTCGGTTCACCCCTCCACTTT. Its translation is CASSDWVGSPLHF.

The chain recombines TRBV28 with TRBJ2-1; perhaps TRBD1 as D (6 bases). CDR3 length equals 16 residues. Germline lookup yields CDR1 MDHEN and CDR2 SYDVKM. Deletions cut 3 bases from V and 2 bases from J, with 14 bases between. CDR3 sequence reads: CASSFSGTTTYNEQFF. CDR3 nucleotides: TGTGCCAGCAGTTTTAGTGGGACAACCACCTACAATGAGCAGTTCTTC. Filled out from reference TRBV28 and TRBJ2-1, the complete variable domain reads DVKVTQSSRYLVKRTGEKVFLECVQDMDHENMFWYRQDPGLGLRLIYFSYDVKMKEKGDIPEGYSVSREKKERFSLILESASTNQTSMYLCASSFSGTTTYNEQFFGPGTRLTVL.

CDR3 amino acids: CASSQLRTGGTEAFF. CDR3 DNA sequence: TGTGCCAGCAGCCAACTCCGGACAGGAGGCACTGAAGCTTTCTTT. V usage is TRBV14 and J usage is TRBJ1-1, with 7 bases lining up with TRBD1. The CDR3 spans 15 residues. The ends lost 2 bases at V and 4 bases at J; junction bases unmatched: 7. The germline V gene has CDR1 SGHDN and CDR2 FVKESK.

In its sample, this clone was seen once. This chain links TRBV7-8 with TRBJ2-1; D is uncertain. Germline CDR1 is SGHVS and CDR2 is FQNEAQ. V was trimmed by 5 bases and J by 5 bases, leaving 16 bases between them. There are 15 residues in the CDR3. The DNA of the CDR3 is TGTGCCAGCAGCCCAACCCCAGCAAGGGACAATGAGCAGTTCTTC. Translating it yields CASSPTPARDNEQFF.

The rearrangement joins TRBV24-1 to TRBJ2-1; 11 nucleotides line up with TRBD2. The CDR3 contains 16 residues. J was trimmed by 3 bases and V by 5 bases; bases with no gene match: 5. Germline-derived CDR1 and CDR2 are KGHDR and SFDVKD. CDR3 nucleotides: TGTGCCACCAGTGGGCCGGGACTAGCGGACTACAATGAGCAGTTCTTC. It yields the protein CATSGPGLADYNEQFF.

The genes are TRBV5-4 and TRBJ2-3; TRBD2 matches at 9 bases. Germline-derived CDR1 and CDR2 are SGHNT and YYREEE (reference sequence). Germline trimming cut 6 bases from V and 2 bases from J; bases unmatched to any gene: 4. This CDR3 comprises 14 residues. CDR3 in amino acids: CASNIAGATDTQYF. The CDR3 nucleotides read TGTGCCAGCAACATAGCGGGGGCCACAGATACGCAGTATTTT.

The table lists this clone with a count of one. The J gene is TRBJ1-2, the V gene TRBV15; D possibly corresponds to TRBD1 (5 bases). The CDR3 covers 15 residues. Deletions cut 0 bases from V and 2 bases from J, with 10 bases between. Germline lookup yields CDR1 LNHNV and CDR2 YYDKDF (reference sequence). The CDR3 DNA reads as TGTGCCACCAGCAGAGATACTCGGGGGAACTATGGCTACACCTTC. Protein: CATSRDTRGNYGYTF. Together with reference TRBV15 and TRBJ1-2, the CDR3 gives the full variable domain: DAMVIQNPRYQVTQFGKPVTLSCSQTLNHNVMYWYQQKSSQAPKLLFHYYDKDFNNEADTPDNFQSRRPNTSFCFLDIRSPGLGDTAMYLCATSRDTRGNYGYTFGSGTRLTVV.

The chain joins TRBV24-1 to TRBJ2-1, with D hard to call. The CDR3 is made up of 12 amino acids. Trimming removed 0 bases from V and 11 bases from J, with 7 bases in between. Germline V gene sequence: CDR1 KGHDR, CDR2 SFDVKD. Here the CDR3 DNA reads TGTGCCACCAGTGATTTGCAAGGGAAGCAGTTCTTC. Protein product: CATSDLQGKQFF.

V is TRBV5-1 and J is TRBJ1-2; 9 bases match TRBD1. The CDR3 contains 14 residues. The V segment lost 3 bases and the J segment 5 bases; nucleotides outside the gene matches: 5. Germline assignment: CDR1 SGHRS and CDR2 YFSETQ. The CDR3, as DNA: TGCGCCAGCAGCTCACAGGGGGCTGATTATGGCTACACCTTC. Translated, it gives CASSSQGADYGYTF.

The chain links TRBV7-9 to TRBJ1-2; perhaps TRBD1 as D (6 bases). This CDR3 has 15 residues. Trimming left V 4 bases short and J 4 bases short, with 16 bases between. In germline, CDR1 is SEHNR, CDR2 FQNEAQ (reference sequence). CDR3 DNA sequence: TGTGCCAGCAGCTGGGAGAGGGGGATGAGCTATGGCTACACCTTC. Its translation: CASSWERGMSYGYTF.

The CDR3 region is CAISESSPRDEQYF. CDR3 in DNA: TGTGCCATCAGTGAGTCGTCACCCAGGGACGAGCAGTACTTC. This chain joins TRBV10-3 and TRBJ2-7, with D perhaps matching TRBD1 (5 bases). V lost 0 bases to trimming and J lost 5 bases, with 11 bases between them. The CDR3 runs to 14 residues. CDR1 ENHRY and CDR2 SYGVKD come from the germline V gene.

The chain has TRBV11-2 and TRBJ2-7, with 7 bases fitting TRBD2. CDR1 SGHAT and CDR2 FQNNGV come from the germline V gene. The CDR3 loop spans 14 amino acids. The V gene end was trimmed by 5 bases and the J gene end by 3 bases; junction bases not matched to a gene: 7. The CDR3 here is CASSAQGLYYEQYF. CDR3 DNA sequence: TGTGCCAGCAGCGCGCAGGGACTATACTACGAGCAGTACTTC.